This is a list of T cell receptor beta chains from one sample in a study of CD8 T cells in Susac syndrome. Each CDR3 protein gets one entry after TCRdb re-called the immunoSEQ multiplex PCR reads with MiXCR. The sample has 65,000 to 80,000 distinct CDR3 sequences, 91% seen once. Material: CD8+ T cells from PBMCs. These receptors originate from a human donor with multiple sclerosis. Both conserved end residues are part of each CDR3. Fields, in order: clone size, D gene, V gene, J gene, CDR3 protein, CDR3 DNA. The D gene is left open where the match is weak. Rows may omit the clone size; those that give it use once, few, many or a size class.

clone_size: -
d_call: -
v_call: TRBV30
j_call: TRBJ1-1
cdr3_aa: CAWSGMNTEAFF
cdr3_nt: TGTGCCTGGAGTGGTATGAACACTGAAGCTTTCTTT

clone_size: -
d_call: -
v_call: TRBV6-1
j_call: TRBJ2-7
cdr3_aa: CASSERAGGAYEQYF
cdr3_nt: TGTGCCAGCAGTGAAAGGGCAGGGGGGGCCTACGAGCAGTACTTC

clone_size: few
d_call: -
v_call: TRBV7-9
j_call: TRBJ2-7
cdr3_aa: CASSLSQIRDEQYF
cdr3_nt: TGTGCCAGCAGCTTATCGCAGATACGAGACGAGCAGTACTTC

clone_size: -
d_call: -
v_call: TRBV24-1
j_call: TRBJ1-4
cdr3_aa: CATSDYRGPEKLFF
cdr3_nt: TGTGCCACCAGTGATTATCGGGGGCCTGAAAAACTGTTTTTT

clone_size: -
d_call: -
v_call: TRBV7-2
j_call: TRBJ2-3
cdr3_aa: CASSLDTYLPTDTQYF
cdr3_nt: TGTGCCAGCAGCTTAGATACTTACCTTCCCACAGATACGCAGTATTTT

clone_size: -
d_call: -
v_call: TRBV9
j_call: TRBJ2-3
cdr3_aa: CASSVDYSRTDTQYF
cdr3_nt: TGTGCCAGCAGCGTAGACTACAGCCGCACAGATACGCAGTATTTT

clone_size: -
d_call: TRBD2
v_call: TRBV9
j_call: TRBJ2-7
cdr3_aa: CASSVGTSGRGQYF
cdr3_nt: TGTGCCAGCAGCGTCGGGACTAGCGGGAGGGGGCAGTACTTC

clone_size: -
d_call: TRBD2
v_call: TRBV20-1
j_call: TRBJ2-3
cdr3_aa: CSATFYREAQDSQYF
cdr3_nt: TGCAGTGCTACATTTTACCGGGAGGCACAGGACTCGCAGTATTTT

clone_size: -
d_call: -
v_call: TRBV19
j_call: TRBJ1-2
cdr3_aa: CASTRAGEGYGYTF
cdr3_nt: TGTGCCAGTACCCGCGCGGGGGAGGGCTATGGCTACACCTTC

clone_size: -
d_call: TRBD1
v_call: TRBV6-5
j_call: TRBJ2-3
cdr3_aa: CASSPRTGPADTQYF
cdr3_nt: TGTGCCAGCAGTCCCCGGACAGGGCCGGCAGATACGCAGTATTTT

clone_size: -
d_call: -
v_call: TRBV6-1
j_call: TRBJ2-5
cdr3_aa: CASSEVPQETQYF
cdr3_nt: TGTGCCAGCAGTGAAGTCCCACAAGAGACCCAGTACTTC

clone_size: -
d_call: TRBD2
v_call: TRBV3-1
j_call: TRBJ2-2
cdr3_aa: CASSQERGGRYGELFF
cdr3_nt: TGTGCCAGCAGCCAAGAGCGGGGGGGCCGTTACGGGGAGCTGTTTTTT

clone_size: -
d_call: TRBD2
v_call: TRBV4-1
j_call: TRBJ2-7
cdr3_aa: CASSPLAGDSSEQYF
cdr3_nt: TGCGCCAGCAGCCCCTTAGCGGGAGACAGTAGCGAGCAGTACTTC

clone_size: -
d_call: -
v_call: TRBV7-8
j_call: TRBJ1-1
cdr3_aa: CASSHLLGGVGTEAFF
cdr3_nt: TGTGCCAGCAGCCATCTCCTTGGGGGGGTTGGCACTGAAGCTTTCTTT

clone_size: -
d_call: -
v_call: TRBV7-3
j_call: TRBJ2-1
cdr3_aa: CASSLTSSYNEQFF
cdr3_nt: TGTGCCAGCAGCTTAACTAGCTCCTACAATGAGCAGTTCTTC

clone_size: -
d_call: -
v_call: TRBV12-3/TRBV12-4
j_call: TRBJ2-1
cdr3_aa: CASSPRLVEQFF
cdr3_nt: TGTGCCAGCAGCCCGAGACTGGTTGAGCAGTTCTTC

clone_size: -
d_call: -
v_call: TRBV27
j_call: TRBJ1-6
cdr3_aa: CASSLGQHSPLHF
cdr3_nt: TGTGCCAGCAGTTTAGGACAGCATTCACCCCTCCACTTT

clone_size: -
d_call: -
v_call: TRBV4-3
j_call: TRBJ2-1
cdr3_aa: CASSPEGTAYNEQFF
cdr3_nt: TGCGCCAGCAGTCCGGAGGGGACAGCCTACAATGAGCAGTTCTTC

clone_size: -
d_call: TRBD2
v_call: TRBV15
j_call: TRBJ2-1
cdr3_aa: CATSRETSGSPNEQFF
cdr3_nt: TGTGCCACCAGCAGAGAAACTAGCGGGAGTCCCAATGAGCAGTTCTTC

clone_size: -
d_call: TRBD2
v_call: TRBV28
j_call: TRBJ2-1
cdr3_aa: CASSLSISGRGEQFF
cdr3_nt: TGTGCCAGCAGTTTATCGATTAGCGGGAGGGGTGAGCAGTTCTTC

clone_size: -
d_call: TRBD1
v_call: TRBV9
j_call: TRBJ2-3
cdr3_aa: CASSVARTGRPDTQYF
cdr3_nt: TGTGCCAGCAGCGTAGCTAGGACAGGGAGGCCAGATACGCAGTATTTT

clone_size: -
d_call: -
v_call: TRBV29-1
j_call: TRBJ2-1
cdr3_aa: CSVEDLRRSDPYNEQFF
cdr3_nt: TGCAGCGTTGAAGATCTTCGGCGGAGCGACCCCTACAATGAGCAGTTCTTC

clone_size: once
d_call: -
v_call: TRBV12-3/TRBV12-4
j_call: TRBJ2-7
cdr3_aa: CASTSPGDYEQYF
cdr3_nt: TGTGCCAGCACCTCCCCGGGGGACTACGAGCAGTACTTC

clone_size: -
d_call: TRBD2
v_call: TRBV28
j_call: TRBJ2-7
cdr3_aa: CASTPSGRTQASYEQYF
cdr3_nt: TGTGCCAGCACCCCTAGCGGGAGGACTCAAGCTTCCTACGAGCAGTACTTC

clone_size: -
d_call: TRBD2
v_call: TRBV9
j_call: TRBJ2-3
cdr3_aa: CASSSEGLAGITDTQYF
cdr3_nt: TGTGCCAGCAGCTCCGAGGGACTAGCGGGTATCACAGATACGCAGTATTTT

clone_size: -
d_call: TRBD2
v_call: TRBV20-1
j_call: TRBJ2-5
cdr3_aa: CSALGLAGEPLETQYF
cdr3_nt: TGCAGTGCCCTCGGACTAGCGGGAGAACCATTAGAGACCCAGTACTTC

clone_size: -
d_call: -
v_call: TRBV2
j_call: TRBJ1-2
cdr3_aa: CASSAAPPSYTF
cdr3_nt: TGTGCCAGCAGTGCGGCCCCTCCCAGCTACACCTTC

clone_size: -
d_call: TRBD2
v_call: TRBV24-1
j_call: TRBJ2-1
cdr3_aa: CATSVGTSSRNEQFF
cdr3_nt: TGTGCCACCAGTGTCGGGACTAGCTCCCGCAATGAGCAGTTCTTC

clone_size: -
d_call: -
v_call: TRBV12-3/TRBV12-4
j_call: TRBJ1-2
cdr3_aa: CASSPTTTDNYGYTF
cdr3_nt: TGTGCCAGCAGTCCCACAACAACCGATAACTATGGCTACACCTTC

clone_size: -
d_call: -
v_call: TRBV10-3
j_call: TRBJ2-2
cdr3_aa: CASAVNTGELFF
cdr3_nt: TGTGCCTCCGCAGTGAACACCGGGGAGCTGTTTTTT

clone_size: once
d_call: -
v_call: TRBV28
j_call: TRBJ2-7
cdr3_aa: CASSQIYYEQYF
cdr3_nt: TGTGCCAGCAGCCAGATCTACTACGAGCAGTACTTC

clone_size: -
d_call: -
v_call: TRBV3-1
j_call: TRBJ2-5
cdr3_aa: CASSQVRTAMGFRETQYF
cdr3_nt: TGTGCCAGCAGCCAAGTAAGGACGGCGATGGGGTTTCGGGAGACCCAGTACTTC

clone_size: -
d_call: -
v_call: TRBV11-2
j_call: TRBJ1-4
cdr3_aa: CASSAGQKLFF
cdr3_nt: TGTGCCAGCAGCGCAGGACAAAAACTGTTTTTT

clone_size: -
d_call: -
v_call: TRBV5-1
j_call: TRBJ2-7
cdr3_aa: CASAVGYEQYF
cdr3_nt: TGCGCCAGCGCCGTGGGGTACGAGCAGTACTTC

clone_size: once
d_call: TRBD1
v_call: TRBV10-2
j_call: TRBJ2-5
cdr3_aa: CASRATGQGISETQYF
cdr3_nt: TGCGCCAGCAGGGCGACTGGACAGGGTATATCGGAGACCCAGTACTTC

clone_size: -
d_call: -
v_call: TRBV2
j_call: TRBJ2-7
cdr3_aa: CASSEVLESYEQYF
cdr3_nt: TGTGCCAGCAGTGAAGTGCTGGAATCCTACGAGCAGTACTTC

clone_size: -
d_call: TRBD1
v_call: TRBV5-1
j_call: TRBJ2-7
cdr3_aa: CASSPTSPGQGADEQYF
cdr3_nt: TGCGCCAGCAGCCCCACTTCTCCGGGACAGGGGGCGGACGAGCAGTACTTC

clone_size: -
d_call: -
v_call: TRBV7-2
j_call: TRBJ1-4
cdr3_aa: CASSDAPGSFEKLFF
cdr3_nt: TGTGCCAGCAGCGACGCTCCCGGGTCCTTTGAAAAACTGTTTTTT

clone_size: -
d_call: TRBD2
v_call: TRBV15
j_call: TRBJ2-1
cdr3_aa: CATSHGGFGTSGDRGYNEQFF
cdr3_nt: TGTGCCACCAGCCACGGAGGGTTTGGGACTAGCGGAGACCGGGGGTACAATGAGCAGTTCTTC

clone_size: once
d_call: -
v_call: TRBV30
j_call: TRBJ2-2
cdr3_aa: CAWLGGELFF
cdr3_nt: TGTGCCTGGCTGGGCGGGGAGCTGTTTTTT

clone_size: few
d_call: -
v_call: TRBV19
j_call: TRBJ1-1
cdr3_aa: CASSIWANTEAFF
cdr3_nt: TGTGCCAGTAGTATTTGGGCTAACACTGAAGCTTTCTTT

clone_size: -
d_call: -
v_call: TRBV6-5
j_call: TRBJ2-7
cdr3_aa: CASRGGVIGFYEQYF
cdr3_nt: TGTGCCAGCAGGGGCGGGGTGATAGGATTCTACGAGCAGTACTTC

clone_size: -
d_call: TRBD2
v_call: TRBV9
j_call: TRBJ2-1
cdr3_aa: CASTTSGRVSNEQFF
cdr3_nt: TGTGCCAGCACCACTAGCGGGAGGGTATCCAATGAGCAGTTCTTC

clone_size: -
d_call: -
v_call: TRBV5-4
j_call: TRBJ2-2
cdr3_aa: CASSLAPVRGELFF
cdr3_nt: TGTGCCAGCAGCTTGGCTCCAGTCAGAGGGGAGCTGTTTTTT

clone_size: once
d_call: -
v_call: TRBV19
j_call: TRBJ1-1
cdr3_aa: CASSIVGQGLNTEAFF
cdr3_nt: TGTGCCAGTAGTATAGTCGGGCAGGGGTTGAACACTGAAGCTTTCTTT

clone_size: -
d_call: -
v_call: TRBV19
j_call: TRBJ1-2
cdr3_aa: CASSIGTPNGYTF
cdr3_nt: TGTGCCAGTAGTATTGGAACTCCTAATGGCTACACCTTC

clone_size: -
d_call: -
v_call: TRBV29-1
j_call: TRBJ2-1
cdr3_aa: CSVEPGSRSSYNEQFF
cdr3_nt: TGCAGCGTTGAACCGGGCAGCCGGAGCTCCTACAATGAGCAGTTCTTC

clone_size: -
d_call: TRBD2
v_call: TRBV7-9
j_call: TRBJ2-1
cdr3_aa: CASSRLLASGGANEQFF
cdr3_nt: TGTGCCAGCAGCCGTCTTTTGGCTAGCGGGGGGGCCAATGAGCAGTTCTTC

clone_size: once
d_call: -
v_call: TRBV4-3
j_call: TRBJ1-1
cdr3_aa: CASSQDGRGTSIRAFF
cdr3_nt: TGCGCCAGCAGCCAAGATGGGAGGGGGACGTCAATCCGAGCTTTCTTT